Sequencing of this T cell receptor (beta chain) was carried out in a study of blood T cell repertoires in COVID-19. Study background: Acute-phase and convalescent COVID-19 samples originated in the United States, Italy and Spain. PBMCs, B-cell-depleted T cells, or T cells provided the cDNA or gDNA that made up the material.

This CDR3 has 14 residues. CDR1 MNHEY and CDR2 SMNVEV come from the germline V gene (reference sequence). The V segment lost 1 base and the J segment 6 bases; nucleotides outside the gene matches: 4. Measured with immunoSEQ multiplex PCR; TCRdb has only the in-frame clones, and not every one. The table has about 180,000 clones, 85% to 90% seen once; the top ten hold approximately 2.9%. The chain couples TRBV27 to TRBJ2-7; 9 bases line up with TRBD2. Sequencing was carried out using peripheral blood. The receptor was isolated from a woman younger than 45 with active or convalescent COVID-19. CDR3 loop: CASSLFSGSREQYF. The CDR3, as DNA: TGTGCCAGCAGTTTATTTAGCGGGAGTCGCGAGCAGTACTTC.